This TCR beta chain stems from a study of T cell repertoires in cytomegalovirus infection. Study at large: CMV epitopes, recently identified HLA-C-restricted and well-studied HLA-B-restricted, were used. Public TCR beta signatures marked donors with CMV infection and the matching HLA. Overall study results and limits: HLA-C-restricted CMV-specific TCR beta clonotypes were dominant in the ex vivo response.

The V end was cut by 7 bases, the J end by 6 bases, with 19 bases between. The CDR3 spans 15 residues. TCRdb re-called the reads with MiXCR, one entry per CDR3 protein. In the table there are under 300,000 distinct CDR3 sequences, roughly 21% of which are singletons. Worth noting for this clonotype: Its specificity is not known.

Specimen: cultured PBMCs, collected from culture after CMV antigen stimulation. This receptor was obtained from a human donor in good health (CMV status not recorded). Some clones in this sample may be carry-over from other donors' samples. This chain joins TRBV12-3 or TRBV12-4 and TRBJ2-1; maybe TRBD1 (5 bases). The CDR3 spells CASTLGRRGSNEQFF. The CDR3 region has the DNA TGTGCCAGCACCTTGGGGCGAAGGGGATCCAATGAGCAGTTCTTC.